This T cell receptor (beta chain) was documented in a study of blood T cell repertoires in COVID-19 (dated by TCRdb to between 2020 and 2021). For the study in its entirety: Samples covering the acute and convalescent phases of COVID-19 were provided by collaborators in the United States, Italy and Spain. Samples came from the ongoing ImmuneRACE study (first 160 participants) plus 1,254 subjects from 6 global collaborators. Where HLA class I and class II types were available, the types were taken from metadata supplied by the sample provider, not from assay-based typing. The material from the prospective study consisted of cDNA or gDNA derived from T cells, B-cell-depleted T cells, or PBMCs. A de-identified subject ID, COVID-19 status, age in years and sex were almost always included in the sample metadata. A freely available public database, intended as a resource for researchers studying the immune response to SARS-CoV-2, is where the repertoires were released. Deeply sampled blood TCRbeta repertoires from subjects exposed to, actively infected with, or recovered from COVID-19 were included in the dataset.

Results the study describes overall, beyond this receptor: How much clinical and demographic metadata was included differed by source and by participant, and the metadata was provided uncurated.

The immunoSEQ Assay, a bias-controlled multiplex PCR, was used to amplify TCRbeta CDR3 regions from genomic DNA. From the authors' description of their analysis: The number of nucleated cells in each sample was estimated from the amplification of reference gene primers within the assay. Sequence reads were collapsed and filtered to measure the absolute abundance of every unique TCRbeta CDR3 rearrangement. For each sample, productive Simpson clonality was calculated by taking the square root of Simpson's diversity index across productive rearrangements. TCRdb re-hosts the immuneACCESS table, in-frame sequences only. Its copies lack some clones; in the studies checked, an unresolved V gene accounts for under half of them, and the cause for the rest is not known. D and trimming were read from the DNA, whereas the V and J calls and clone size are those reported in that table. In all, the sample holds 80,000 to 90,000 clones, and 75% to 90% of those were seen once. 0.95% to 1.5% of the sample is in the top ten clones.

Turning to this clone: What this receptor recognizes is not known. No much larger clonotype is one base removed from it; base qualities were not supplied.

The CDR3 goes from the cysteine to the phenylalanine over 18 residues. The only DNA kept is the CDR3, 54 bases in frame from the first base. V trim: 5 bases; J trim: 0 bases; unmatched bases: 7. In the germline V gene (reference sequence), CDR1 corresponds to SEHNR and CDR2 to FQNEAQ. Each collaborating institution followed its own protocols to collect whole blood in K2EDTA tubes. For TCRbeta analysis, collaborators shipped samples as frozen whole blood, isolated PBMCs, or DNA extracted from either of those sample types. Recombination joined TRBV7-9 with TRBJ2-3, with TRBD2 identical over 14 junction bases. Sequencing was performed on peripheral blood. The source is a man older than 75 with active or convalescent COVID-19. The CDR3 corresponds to CASSSGTSGSRSTDTQYF. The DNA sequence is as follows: TGTGCCAGCAGCAGCGGGACTAGCGGGAGCAGGAGCACAGATACGCAGTATTTT.